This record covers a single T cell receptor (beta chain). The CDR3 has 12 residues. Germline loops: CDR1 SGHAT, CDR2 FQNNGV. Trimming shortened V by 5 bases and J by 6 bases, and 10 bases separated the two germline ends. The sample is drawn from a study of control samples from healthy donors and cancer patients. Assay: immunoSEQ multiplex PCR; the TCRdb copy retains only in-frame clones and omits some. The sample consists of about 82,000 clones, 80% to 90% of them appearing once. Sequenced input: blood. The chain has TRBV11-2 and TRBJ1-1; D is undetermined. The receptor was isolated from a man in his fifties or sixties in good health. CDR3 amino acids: CASSQDSAEAFF. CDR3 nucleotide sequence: TGTGCCAGCAGCCAAGACTCCGCTGAAGCTTTCTTT.